The clone carrying this T cell receptor (beta chain) was seen a handful of times. What it binds is not known. The sequenced template was cDNA made from the entire isolated RNA. Using immunoSEQ multiplex PCR, the repertoire was profiled, and TCRdb retains in-frame clones only, with some absent. The sample holds 600,000 or so clones, 11% to 15% seen once. The sample is drawn from a study of beta chain features in type 1 diabetes. Study background: Summed over all samples, the examined sorted cells came to 107,917,701. Study-level results: Patients with type 1 diabetes showed fewer VDJ junction insertions and more deletions. Shorter TCRB CDR3s, moderately but significantly so, were found in Type 1 diabetes patients in all four CD4+ subsets. Compared to healthy donors, patients appeared to have naive, central memory and Treg TCRB repertoires that were more alike.

V lost 0 bases and J 4 bases, leaving 10 bases between the germline ends. The CDR3 consists of 14 residues. Germline loops: CDR1 SGHRS, CDR2 YFSETQ. This sequence originates from a man between 18 and 35 years old with type 1 diabetes. This rearrangement joins TRBV5-1 to TRBJ1-1, with D uncertain. Source material: naive CD4+ T cells from blood. This chain's CDR3 is CASSLADFGTEAFF. The CDR3 nucleotides are TGCGCCAGCAGCTTGGCAGATTTCGGCACTGAAGCTTTCTTT. Together with reference TRBV5-1 and TRBJ1-1, the CDR3 gives the full variable domain: KAGVTQTPRYLIKTRGQQVTLSCSPISGHRSVSWYQQTPGQGLQFLFEYFSETQRNKGNFPGRFSGRQFSNSRSEMNVSTLELGDSALYLCASSLADFGTEAFFGQGTRLTVV.